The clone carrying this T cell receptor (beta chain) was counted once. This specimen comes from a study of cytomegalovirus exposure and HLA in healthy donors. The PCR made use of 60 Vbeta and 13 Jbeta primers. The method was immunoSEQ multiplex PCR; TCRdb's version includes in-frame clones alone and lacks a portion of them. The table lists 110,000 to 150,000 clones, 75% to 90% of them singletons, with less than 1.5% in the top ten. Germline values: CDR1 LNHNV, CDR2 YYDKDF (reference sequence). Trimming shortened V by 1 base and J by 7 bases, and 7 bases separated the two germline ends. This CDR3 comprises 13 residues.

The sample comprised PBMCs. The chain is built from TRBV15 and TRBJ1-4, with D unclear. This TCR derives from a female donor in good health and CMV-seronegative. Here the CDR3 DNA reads TGTGCCACCAGCAGAGGGCAATTTGAAAAACTGTTTTTT. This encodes CATSRGQFEKLFF.